This entry features one TCR beta chain sequence. Data came from immunoSEQ multiplex PCR; TCRdb stores just in-frame clones and leaves some out. This table holds under 650,000 clones, almost 97% found once. The sample originates from a study of shared clonotypes between healthy human individuals. J lost 4 bases, V lost 0 bases, and 8 bases had no gene match. Germline V gene lookup returns CDR1 SEHNR and CDR2 FQNEAQ (reference sequence). This CDR3 spans 17 amino acids. The rearrangement joins TRBV7-9 to TRBJ2-2, with TRBD2 matching 7 bases. Input material: naive CD4+ T cells sorted from blood. Sample subset: CD45RA+ positively selected. The clonotype was recovered from a woman aged 25 to 45 in good health. As DNA, the CDR3 is TGTGCCAGCAGCTTAGCGCAGGGCGGGAGAAGCACCGGGGAGCTGTTTTTT. Amino acid sequence: CASSLAQGGRSTGELFF.